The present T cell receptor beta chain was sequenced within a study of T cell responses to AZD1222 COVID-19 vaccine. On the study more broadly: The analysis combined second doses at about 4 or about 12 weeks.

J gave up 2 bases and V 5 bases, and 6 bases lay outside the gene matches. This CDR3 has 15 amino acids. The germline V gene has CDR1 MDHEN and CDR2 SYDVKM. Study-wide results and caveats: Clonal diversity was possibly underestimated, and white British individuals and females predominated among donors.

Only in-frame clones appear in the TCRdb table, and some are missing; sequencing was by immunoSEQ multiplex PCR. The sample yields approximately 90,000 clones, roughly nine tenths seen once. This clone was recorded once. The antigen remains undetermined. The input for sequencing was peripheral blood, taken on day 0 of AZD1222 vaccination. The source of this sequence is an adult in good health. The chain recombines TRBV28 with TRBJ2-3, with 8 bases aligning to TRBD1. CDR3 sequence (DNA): TGTGCCAGCAGTCCCGGGACAGGCGACACAGATACGCAGTATTTT. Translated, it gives CASSPGTGDTDTQYF.